This T cell receptor (beta chain) originates from a study of shared clonotypes between healthy human individuals. Overall study: Plates per donor: three CD4 naive, three CD4 memory, two CD8 naive, one CD8 memory.

Naive CD8 cells, CD45RO-negative and positively selected for CCR7, excluded terminally differentiated effector memory CD45RA+ cells. Nashville, Tennessee was home to all donors, who were Caucasian adults. To note about this clone: Its target is not known.

Study observations and caveats: Rarefaction indicated that sorted-subset sequencing remained incomplete although depth was large.

V shed 7 bases and J 4 bases; nucleotides not matched to a gene: 6. Germline V gives CDR1 SEHNR, CDR2 FQNEAQ (reference sequence). The length of the CDR3 is 13 residues. TCRdb's copy holds only in-frame clones and misses some; the assay was immunoSEQ multiplex PCR. Of about 750,000 clones listed, almost 95% are singletons. Input material: naive CD8+ T cells sorted from blood. The receptor's source is a man in his thirties or forties in good health. This chain links TRBV7-9 with TRBJ1-2, with 7 nucleotides matching TRBD1. This chain's CDR3 is CASTIQGFYGYTF. CDR3 bases: TGTGCCAGCACCATACAGGGGTTCTATGGCTACACCTTC.